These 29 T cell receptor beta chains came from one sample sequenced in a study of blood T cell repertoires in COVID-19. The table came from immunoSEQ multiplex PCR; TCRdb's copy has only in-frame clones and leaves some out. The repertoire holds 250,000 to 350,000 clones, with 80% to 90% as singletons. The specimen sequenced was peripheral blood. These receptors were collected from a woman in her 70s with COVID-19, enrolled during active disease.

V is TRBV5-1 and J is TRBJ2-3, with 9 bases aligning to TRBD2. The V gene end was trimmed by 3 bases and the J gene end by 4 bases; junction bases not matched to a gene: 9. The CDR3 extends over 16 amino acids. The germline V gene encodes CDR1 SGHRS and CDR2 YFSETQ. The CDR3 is CASSSAGTSTADTQYF. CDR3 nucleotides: TGCGCCAGCAGCTCGGCCGGGACTAGCACGGCAGATACGCAGTATTTT.

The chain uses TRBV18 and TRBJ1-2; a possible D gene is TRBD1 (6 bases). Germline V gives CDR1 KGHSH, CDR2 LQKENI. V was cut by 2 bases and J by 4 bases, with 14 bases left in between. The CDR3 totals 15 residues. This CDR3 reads CASSPFGGGAYGYTF. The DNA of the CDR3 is TGTGCCAGCTCACCATTTGGAGGGGGGGCCTATGGCTACACCTTC.

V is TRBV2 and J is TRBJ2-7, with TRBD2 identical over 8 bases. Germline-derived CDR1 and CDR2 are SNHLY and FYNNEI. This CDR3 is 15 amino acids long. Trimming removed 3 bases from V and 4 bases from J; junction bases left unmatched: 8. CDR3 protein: CASSDKAGVVYEQYF. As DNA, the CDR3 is TGTGCCAGCAGTGACAAAGCGGGGGTGGTTTACGAGCAGTACTTC.

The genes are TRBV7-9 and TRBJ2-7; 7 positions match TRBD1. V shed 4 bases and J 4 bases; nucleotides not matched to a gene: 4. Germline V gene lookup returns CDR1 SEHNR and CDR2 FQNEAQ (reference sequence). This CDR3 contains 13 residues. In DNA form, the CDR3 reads TGTGCCAGCAGCTCGACAGGGTCGTACGAGCAGTACTTC. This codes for CASSSTGSYEQYF. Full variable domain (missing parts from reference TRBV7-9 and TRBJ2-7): DTGVSQNPRHKITKRGQNVTFRCDPISEHNRLYWYRQTLGQGPEFLTYFQNEAQLEKSRLLSDRFSAERPKGSFSTLEIQRTEQGDSAMYLCASSSTGSYEQYFGPGTRLTVT.

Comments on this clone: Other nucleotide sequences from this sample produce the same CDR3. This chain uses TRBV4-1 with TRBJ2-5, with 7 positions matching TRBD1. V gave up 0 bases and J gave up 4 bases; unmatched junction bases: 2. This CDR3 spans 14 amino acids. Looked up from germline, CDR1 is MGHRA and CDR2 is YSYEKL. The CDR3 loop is CASSQDRGRETQYF. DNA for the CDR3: TGCGCCAGCAGCCAAGACAGGGGGAGAGAGACCCAGTACTTC.

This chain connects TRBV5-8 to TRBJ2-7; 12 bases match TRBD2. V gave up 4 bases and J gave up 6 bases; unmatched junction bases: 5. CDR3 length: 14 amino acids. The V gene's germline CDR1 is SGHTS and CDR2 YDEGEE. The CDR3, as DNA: TGTGCCAGCAGCCTAGCGGGGGGGCCTGGCGAGCAGTACTTC. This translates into CASSLAGGPGEQYF. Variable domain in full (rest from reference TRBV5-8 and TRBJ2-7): EAGVTQSPTHLIKTRGQQATLRCSPISGHTSVYWYQQALGLGLQFLLWYDEGEERNRGNFPPRFSGRQFPNYSSELNVNALELEDSALYLCASSLAGGPGEQYFGPGTRLTVT.

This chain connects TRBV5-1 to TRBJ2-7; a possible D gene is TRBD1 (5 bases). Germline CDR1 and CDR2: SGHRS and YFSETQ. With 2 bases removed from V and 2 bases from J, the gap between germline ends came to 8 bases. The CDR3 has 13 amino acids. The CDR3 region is CASSLDSAYEQYF. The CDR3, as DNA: TGCGCCAGCAGCTTAGACAGCGCCTACGAGCAGTACTTC.

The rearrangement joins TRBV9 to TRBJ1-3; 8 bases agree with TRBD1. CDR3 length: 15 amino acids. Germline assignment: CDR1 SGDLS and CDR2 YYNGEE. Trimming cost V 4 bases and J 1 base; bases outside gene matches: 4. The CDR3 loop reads CASSKQGVSGNTIYF. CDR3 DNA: TGTGCCAGCAGCAAACAGGGGGTATCTGGAAACACCATATATTTT.

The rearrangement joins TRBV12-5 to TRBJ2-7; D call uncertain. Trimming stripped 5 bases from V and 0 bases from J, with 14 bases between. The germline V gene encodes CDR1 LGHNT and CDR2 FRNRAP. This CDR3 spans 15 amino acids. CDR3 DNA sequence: TGTGCTAGTGGTATACTAAGATTCGGCTCCTACGAGCAGTACTTC. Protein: CASGILRFGSYEQYF.

Written as DNA, the CDR3 is TGTGCCACCAGTGATCTGACGAGGACAGCCACTGAAGCTTTCTTT. Translated, it gives CATSDLTRTATEAFF. This chain joins TRBV24-1 and TRBJ1-1; possible D gene TRBD1, 6 bases. Germline V lookup: CDR1 KGHDR, CDR2 SFDVKD. CDR3 length equals 15 residues. V gave up 3 bases and J gave up 4 bases, with 14 bases separating them.

The CDR3 DNA reads as TGTGCCAGCCGGGGTGGGAGTTATAGCAATCAGCCCCAGCATTTT. It encodes CASRGGSYSNQPQHF. The genes are TRBV2 and TRBJ1-5; D call uncertain. V was trimmed by 8 bases and J by 0 bases, leaving 14 bases between them. CDR3 size: 15 residues. Germline V gene lookup returns CDR1 SNHLY and CDR2 FYNNEI.

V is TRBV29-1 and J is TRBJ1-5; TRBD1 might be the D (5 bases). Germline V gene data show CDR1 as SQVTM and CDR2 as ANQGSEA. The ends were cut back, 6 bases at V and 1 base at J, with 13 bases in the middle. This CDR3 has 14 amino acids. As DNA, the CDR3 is TGCAGCGTCGCGTCCGGGGGAAGCAATCAGCCCCAGCATTTT. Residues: CSVASGGSNQPQHF.

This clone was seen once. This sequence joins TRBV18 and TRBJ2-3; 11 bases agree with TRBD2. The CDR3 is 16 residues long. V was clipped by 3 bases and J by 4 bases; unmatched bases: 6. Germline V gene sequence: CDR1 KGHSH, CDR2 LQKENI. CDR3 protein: CASSPLAGGPADTQYF. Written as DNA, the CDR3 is TGTGCCAGCTCACCTTTAGCGGGGGGGCCCGCAGATACGCAGTATTTT.

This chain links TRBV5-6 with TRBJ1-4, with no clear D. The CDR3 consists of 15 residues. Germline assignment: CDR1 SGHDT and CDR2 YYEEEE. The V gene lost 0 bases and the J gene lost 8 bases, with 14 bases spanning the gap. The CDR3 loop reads CASSLGGTGWEKLFF. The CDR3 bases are TGTGCCAGCAGCTTGGGCGGCACGGGATGGGAAAAACTGTTTTTT.

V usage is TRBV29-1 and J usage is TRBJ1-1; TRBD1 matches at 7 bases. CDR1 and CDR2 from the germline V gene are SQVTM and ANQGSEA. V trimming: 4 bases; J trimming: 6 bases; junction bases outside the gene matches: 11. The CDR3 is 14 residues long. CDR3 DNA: TGCAGCGTTGGCGGGAGGGGGCGGTACCCTGAAGCTTTCTTT. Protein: CSVGGRGRYPEAFF.

DNA of the CDR3: TGTGCTAGTGGAACGACAGGGGCTGGCAATCAGCCCCAGCATTTT. It encodes CASGTTGAGNQPQHF. The chain joins TRBV12-5 to TRBJ1-5; 8 bases are shared with TRBD1. Trimming at V came to 6 bases and at J to 2 bases, leaving 6 bases not matched to a gene. The V gene's germline CDR1 is LGHNT and CDR2 FRNRAP. The CDR3 is made up of 15 amino acids. Full variable domain (missing parts from reference TRBV12-5 and TRBJ1-5): DARVTQTPRHKVTEMGQEVTMRCQPILGHNTVFWYRQTMMQGLELLAYFRNRAPLDDSGMPKDRFSAEMPDATLATLKIQPSEPRDSAVYFCASGTTGAGNQPQHFGDGTRLSIL.

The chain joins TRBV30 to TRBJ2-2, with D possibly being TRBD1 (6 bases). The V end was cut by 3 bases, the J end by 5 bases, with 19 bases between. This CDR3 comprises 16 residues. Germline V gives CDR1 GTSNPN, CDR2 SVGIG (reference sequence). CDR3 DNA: TGTGCCTGGAGCCAACCTACAGGGACGTGGACCGGGGAGCTGTTTTTT. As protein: CAWSQPTGTWTGELFF.

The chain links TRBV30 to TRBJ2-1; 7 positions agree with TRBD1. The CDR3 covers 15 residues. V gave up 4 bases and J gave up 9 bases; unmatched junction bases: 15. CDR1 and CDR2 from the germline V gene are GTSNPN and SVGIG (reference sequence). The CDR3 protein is CAWKRGQPDSGEQFF. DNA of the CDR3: TGTGCCTGGAAAAGGGGGCAGCCGGATTCGGGTGAGCAGTTCTTC. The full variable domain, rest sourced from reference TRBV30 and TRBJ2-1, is SQTIHQWPATLVQPVGSPLSLECTVEGTSNPNLYWYRQAAGRGLQLLFYSVGIGQISSEVPQNLSASRPQDRQFILSSKKLLLSDSGFYLCAWKRGQPDSGEQFFGPGTRLTVL.

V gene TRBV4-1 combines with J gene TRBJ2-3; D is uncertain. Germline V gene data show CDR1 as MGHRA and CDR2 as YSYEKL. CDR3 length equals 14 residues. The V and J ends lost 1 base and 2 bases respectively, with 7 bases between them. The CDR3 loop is CASSQAVTTDTQYF. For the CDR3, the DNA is TGCGCCAGCAGCCAAGCGGTTACCACAGATACGCAGTATTTT.

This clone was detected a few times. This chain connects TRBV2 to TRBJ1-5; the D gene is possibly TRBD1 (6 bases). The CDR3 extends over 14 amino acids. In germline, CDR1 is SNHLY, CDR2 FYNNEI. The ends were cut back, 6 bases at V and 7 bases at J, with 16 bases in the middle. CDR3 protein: CASRYTGSEQPQHF. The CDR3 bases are TGTGCCAGCAGGTATACAGGGTCGGAGCAGCCCCAGCATTTT.

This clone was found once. CDR3 sequence reads: CASSSGQGARGYTF. CDR3 nucleotide sequence: TGTGCCAGCAGCTCGGGACAGGGGGCGAGGGGCTACACCTTC. The gene calls are TRBV7-8 and TRBJ1-2, with 12 bases identical to TRBD1. This CDR3 region has 14 residues. Germline assignment: CDR1 SGHVS and CDR2 FQNEAQ. Trimming took 4 bases from V and 8 from J; bases not matched to a gene: 5.

CDR3 protein: CASTLTSGGATTDTQYF. The CDR3 DNA follows: TGCGCCAGCACCCTGACTAGCGGGGGGGCCACGACAGATACGCAGTATTTT. The J gene is TRBJ2-3, the V gene TRBV5-1; 14 bases fit TRBD2. V lost 6 bases to trimming and J lost 3 bases; unmatched junction nucleotides: 9. This CDR3 comprises 17 residues. Germline V CDR1 and CDR2: SGHRS, YFSETQ.

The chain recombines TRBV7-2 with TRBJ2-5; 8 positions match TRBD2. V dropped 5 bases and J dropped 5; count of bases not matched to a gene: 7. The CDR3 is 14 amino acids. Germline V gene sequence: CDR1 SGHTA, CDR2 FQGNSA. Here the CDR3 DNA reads TGTGCCAGCAGCCTCGGGGGGGCCGTGGAGACCCAGTACTTC. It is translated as CASSLGGAVETQYF.

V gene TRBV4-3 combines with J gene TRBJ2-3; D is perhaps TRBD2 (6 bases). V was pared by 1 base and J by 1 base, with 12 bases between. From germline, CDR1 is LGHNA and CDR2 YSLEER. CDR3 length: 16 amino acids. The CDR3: CASSQGEASGTDTQYF. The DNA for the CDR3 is TGCGCCAGCAGCCAAGGGGAAGCTAGCGGCACAGATACGCAGTATTTT.

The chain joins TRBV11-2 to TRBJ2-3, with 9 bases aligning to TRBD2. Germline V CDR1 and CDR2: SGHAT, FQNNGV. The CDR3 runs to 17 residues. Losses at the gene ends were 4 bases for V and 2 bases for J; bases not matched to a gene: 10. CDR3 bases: TGTGCCAGCAGCTCACACCGGGGACTAGCCTTCACAGATACGCAGTATTTT. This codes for CASSSHRGLAFTDTQYF.

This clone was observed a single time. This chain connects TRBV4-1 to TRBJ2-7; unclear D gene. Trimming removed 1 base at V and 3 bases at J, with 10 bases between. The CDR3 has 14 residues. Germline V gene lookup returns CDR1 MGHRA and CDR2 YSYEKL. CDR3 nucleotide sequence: TGCGCCAGCAGCCAAGCTCCGTGGCTCTACGAGCAGTACTTC. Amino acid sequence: CASSQAPWLYEQYF.

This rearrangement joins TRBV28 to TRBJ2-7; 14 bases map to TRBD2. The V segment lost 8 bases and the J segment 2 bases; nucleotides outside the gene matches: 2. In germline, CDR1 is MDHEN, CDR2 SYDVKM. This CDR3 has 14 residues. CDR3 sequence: CASQTSGGAYEQYF. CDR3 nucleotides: TGTGCCAGCCAGACTAGCGGGGGGGCCTACGAGCAGTACTTC. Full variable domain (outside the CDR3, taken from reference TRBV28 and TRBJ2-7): DVKVTQSSRYLVKRTGEKVFLECVQDMDHENMFWYRQDPGLGLRLIYFSYDVKMKEKGDIPEGYSVSREKKERFSLILESASTNQTSMYLCASQTSGGAYEQYFGPGTRLTVT.

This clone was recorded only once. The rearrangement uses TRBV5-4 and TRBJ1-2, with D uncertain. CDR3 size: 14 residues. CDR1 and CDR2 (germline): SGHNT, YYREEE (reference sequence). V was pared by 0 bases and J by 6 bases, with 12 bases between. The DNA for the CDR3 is TGTGCCAGCAGCTTGGAGAACCCCGCGCATGGCTACACCTTC. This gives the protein CASSLENPAHGYTF.

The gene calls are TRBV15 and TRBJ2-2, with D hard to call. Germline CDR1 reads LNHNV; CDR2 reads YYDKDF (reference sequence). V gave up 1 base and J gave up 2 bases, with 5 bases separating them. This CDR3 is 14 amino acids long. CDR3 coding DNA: TGTGCCACCAGCAGAGGAGATAACACCGGGGAGCTGTTTTTT. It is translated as CATSRGDNTGELFF. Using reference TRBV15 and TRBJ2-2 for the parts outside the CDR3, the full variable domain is DAMVIQNPRYQVTQFGKPVTLSCSQTLNHNVMYWYQQKSSQAPKLLFHYYDKDFNNEADTPDNFQSRRPNTSFCFLDIRSPGLGDTAMYLCATSRGDNTGELFFGEGSRLTVL.